Below are 30 T cell receptor beta chains sequenced from a single sample in a study of blood T cell repertoires in COVID-19 (dated by TCRdb to 2020 to 2022). The method was the immunoSEQ multiplex PCR assay. Drawn from immuneACCESS, this table holds only the in-frame rearrangements with V and J called that TCRdb kept. Clones are partly lost; checked studies trace under half to an unresolved V gene and leave the rest unexplained. Recorded for this sample are 200,000 to 300,000 clones; 80% to 90% of them occurred a single time. The ten largest clones add up to around 4% of the sample. Sequencing used peripheral blood. The receptors were sampled from a man in his 60s with acute or convalescent COVID-19.

This chain uses TRBV4-3 with TRBJ1-1; TRBD1 aligns across 11 bases. The CDR3 is 18 amino acids. Unmatched junction bases numbered 11, after V lost 0 bases and J lost 5 bases. Germline CDR1 is LGHNA and CDR2 is YSLEER. CDR3: CASSQEGRGQGGWTEAFF. DNA for the CDR3: TGCGCCAGCAGCCAAGAGGGGCGGGGACAGGGGGGTTGGACTGAAGCTTTCTTT.

This chain links TRBV11-2 with TRBJ2-7, with TRBD2 as a possible D gene (6 bases). The CDR3 runs to 15 residues. Germline V gene data show CDR1 as SGHAT and CDR2 as FQNNGV. Trimming cost V 3 bases and J 0 bases, with 12 bases left between them. CDR3 in amino acids: CASSFEAGSSYEQYF. The CDR3 region has the DNA TGTGCCAGCAGCTTCGAGGCGGGAAGCTCCTACGAGCAGTACTTC.

This clone was seen once. The rearrangement uses TRBV5-5 and TRBJ2-6, with unresolved D. CDR1 is SGHKS and CDR2 is YYEKEE in the germline V gene (reference sequence). The CDR3 covers 17 residues. Deletions cut 6 bases from V and 1 base from J, with 17 bases between. The DNA of the CDR3 is TGTGCCAGCAAAATTCAGGTCGCCATATCTGGGGCCAACGTCCTGACTTTC. Translation gives CASKIQVAISGANVLTF.

J is TRBJ2-1 and V is TRBV4-2; D remains ambiguous. The CDR3 is made up of 14 amino acids. V lost 0 bases and J 6 bases, leaving 9 bases between the germline ends. CDR1 is LGHNA and CDR2 is YNFKEQ in the germline V gene. The CDR3 reads CASSQERLGNEQFF. CDR3 nucleotides: TGTGCCAGCAGCCAAGAGAGGTTGGGCAATGAGCAGTTCTTC.

This chain links TRBV19 with TRBJ1-1; D perhaps matches TRBD1 (6 bases). CDR3 length equals 12 residues. The ends were cut back, 7 bases at V and 4 bases at J, with 10 bases in the middle. Germline V CDR1 and CDR2: LNHDA, SQIVND (reference sequence). CDR3 amino acids: CASTTGFTEAFF. CDR3 in DNA: TGTGCCAGTACTACAGGGTTCACTGAAGCTTTCTTT.

V and J are TRBV7-3 and TRBJ2-2; D is unclear. Per germline, CDR1 SGHTA and CDR2 FQGTGA. The V end was cut by 4 bases, the J end by 6 bases, with 15 bases between. CDR3 size: 15 residues. Here the CDR3 reads CASSSYYGTPGELFF. The CDR3, as DNA: TGTGCCAGCAGCTCCTACTACGGTACCCCCGGGGAGCTGTTTTTT. Based on the CDR3 plus reference TRBV7-3 and TRBJ2-2, the full variable domain is GAGVSQTPSNKVTEKGKYVELRCDPISGHTALYWYRQSLGQGPEFLIYFQGTGAADDSGLPNDRFFAVRPEGSVSTLKIQRTERGDSAVYLCASSSYYGTPGELFFGEGSRLTVL.

CDR3 bases: TGTGCCAGCTCACCAGGAGGAATCTCTGGAAACACCATATATTTT. This encodes CASSPGGISGNTIYF. The chain is built from TRBV18 and TRBJ1-3; D is unresolved. Trimming took off 2 bases at V and 0 bases at J, with 8 bases between the two ends. Germline V gene sequence: CDR1 KGHSH, CDR2 LQKENI. This CDR3 has 15 residues.

This chain uses TRBV11-1 with TRBJ2-3; D is ambiguous. The ends were cut back, 0 bases at V and 4 bases at J, with 5 bases in the middle. The CDR3 runs to 13 residues. Germline lookup yields CDR1 SGHAT and CDR2 FQDESV (reference sequence). CDR3 amino acids: CASSLAGSDTQYF. CDR3 DNA: TGTGCCAGCAGCTTAGCGGGCTCAGATACGCAGTATTTT.

The rearrangement uses TRBV28 and TRBJ1-4, with D perhaps TRBD1 (5 bases). CDR3 length equals 12 residues. V was cut by 7 bases and J by 5 bases, with 8 bases left in between. Germline-derived CDR1 and CDR2 are MDHEN and SYDVKM. In DNA form, the CDR3 reads TGTGCCAGCATGGAGGGGAATGAAAAACTGTTTTTT. This encodes CASMEGNEKLFF.

This chain connects TRBV10-3 to TRBJ2-1; 7 bases line up with TRBD1. The V gene's germline CDR1 is ENHRY and CDR2 SYGVKD. Trimming cost V 2 bases and J 9 bases; bases outside gene matches: 13. The CDR3 has 16 residues. The CDR3 loop reads CAISEKGGSSQGEQFF. The DNA of the CDR3 is TGTGCCATCAGTGAGAAAGGGGGCAGTTCTCAGGGTGAGCAGTTCTTC.

This clone has only one observation. V usage is TRBV28 and J usage is TRBJ2-7, with a weak D call TRBD2 (5 bases). The CDR3 spans 15 residues. Germline V lookup: CDR1 MDHEN, CDR2 SYDVKM. The V end was cut by 5 bases, the J end by 6 bases, with 20 bases between. The CDR3 DNA reads as TGTGCCAGCAGTGTATCTTCCCGGGGTAGAGGCGAGCAGTACTTC. It specifies CASSVSSRGRGEQYF.

The chain has TRBV6-2 or TRBV6-3 and TRBJ1-5, with a weak D call TRBD1 (5 bases). The germline V gene has CDR1 MNHEY and CDR2 SVGEGT. This CDR3 contains 17 residues. The V gene lost 2 bases and the J gene lost 0 bases, with 14 bases spanning the gap. CDR3 bases: TGTGCCAGCAGTTACGGCAGGAGGGGCTATAGCAATCAGCCCCAGCATTTT. Translated: CASSYGRRGYSNQPQHF.

The chain employs TRBV7-8 and TRBJ1-5; 7 nucleotides match TRBD1. Trimming took 6 bases from V and 3 from J; bases not matched to a gene: 5. Germline CDR1 is SGHVS and CDR2 is FQNEAQ. This CDR3 region has 14 residues. The CDR3 DNA reads as TGTGCCAGCAGTACCGACAGGGTCAATCAGCCCCAGCATTTT. Encoded protein: CASSTDRVNQPQHF.

V usage is TRBV6-5 and J usage is TRBJ1-1, with D tentatively TRBD1 (5 bases). CDR1 and CDR2 (germline): MNHEY, SVGAGI. The CDR3 is 16 amino acids. V was cut by 2 bases and J by 1 base, with 14 bases left in between. The CDR3 DNA reads as TGTGCCAGCAGTTACCGGGACTCCCTGGGGAACACTGAAGCTTTCTTT. Residues: CASSYRDSLGNTEAFF.

V is TRBV7-2 and J is TRBJ2-5; 9 nucleotides agree with TRBD2. This CDR3 contains 15 residues. Germline values: CDR1 SGHTA, CDR2 FQGNSA. V shed 5 bases, J shed 7 bases, and the junction held 11 bases outside the gene matches. This CDR3 is CASSPGTSFGGTQYF. CDR3 sequence (DNA): TGTGCCAGCAGCCCCGGGACTAGCTTCGGCGGGACCCAGTACTTC.

The V and J genes are TRBV12-2 and TRBJ2-2; the listed D gene, TRBD2, was not tested against the DNA. TRBV12-2 is reported as a pseudogene. CDR3 size: 19 residues. The CDR3 spells CASRPPLGPIPVLGGELFF. The CDR3 coding sequence is TGTGCAAGTCGCCCCCCACTAGGGCCGATACCAGTACTGGGAGGGGAGCTGTTTTTT.

The chain carries TRBV7-2 and TRBJ1-2, with TRBD1 matching over 8 bases. After removal of 5 bases from V and 7 bases from J, the junction contained 9 bases not matched to a gene. Germline lookup yields CDR1 SGHTA and CDR2 FQGNSA. The CDR3 extends over 14 amino acids. The CDR3: CASSSMQGAIGYTF. Here the CDR3 DNA reads TGTGCCAGCAGCAGTATGCAGGGGGCAATTGGCTACACCTTC. Full variable domain (outside the CDR3, taken from reference TRBV7-2 and TRBJ1-2): GAGVSQSPSNKVTEKGKDVELRCDPISGHTALYWYRQSLGQGLEFLIYFQGNSAPDKSGLPSDRFSAERTGGSVSTLTIQRTQQEDSAVYLCASSSMQGAIGYTFGSGTRLTVV.

The J gene is TRBJ1-2, the V gene TRBV14; TRBD1 agrees at 8 bases. CDR1 is SGHDN, CDR2 FVKESK, per germline. Unmatched junction bases numbered 9, after V lost 1 base and J lost 8 bases. This CDR3 is built from 15 residues. The DNA of the CDR3 is TGTGCCAGCAGCCAAGCGGGGGCAGGGGGCTTCGGCTACACCTTC. Amino acids: CASSQAGAGGFGYTF.

The rearrangement links TRBV30 to TRBJ2-7, with D unclear. This CDR3 has 12 amino acids. V lost 5 bases to trimming and J lost 4 bases, with 12 bases between them. Germline V gene lookup returns CDR1 GTSNPN and CDR2 SVGIG (reference sequence). The CDR3 DNA reads TGTGCCTGGGCTCGAGCTGGTTACGAGCAGTACTTC. This codes for CAWARAGYEQYF.

J is TRBJ1-2 and V is TRBV25-1; TRBD1 matches at 9 bases. With 5 bases clipped from V and 8 bases from J, the junction kept 12 bases outside the gene matches. The CDR3 sequence is 15 residues long. Germline-derived CDR1 and CDR2 are MGHDK and SYGVNS. This chain's CDR3 is CASSPHVGQGVGYTF. Here the CDR3 DNA reads TGTGCCAGCAGTCCCCATGTGGGACAGGGAGTAGGCTACACCTTC.

The sample holds one count of this clone. The J gene is TRBJ2-7, the V gene TRBV7-2; the D is unclear. The CDR3 runs 12 residues. In germline, CDR1 is SGHTA, CDR2 FQGNSA. Trimming shortened V by 1 base and J by 7 bases, and 8 bases separated the two germline ends. The CDR3 loop is CASSLDRREQYF. The CDR3 nucleotides are TGTGCCAGCAGCTTAGACAGACGGGAGCAGTACTTC.

This clone has just a few counts. This chain links TRBV5-1 with TRBJ2-7; TRBD1 matches 7 bases. The CDR3 spans 14 residues. Germline CDR1 reads SGHRS; CDR2 reads YFSETQ. The V and J ends lost 4 bases and 5 bases, in that order; junction bases with no gene match: 9. CDR3 in DNA: TGCGCCAGCAGCCTGGGCACAGGACAGGACGAGCAGTACTTC. Its translation is CASSLGTGQDEQYF.

This chain links TRBV7-3 with TRBJ2-2; TRBD1 might be the D (6 bases). The CDR3 runs to 14 residues. Trimming removed 5 bases from V and 6 bases from J, with 13 bases in between. Germline V gives CDR1 SGHTA, CDR2 FQGTGA. CDR3 sequence: CASSPDRRAGELFF. In nucleotides, the CDR3 is TGTGCCAGCAGCCCGGACAGAAGGGCCGGGGAGCTGTTTTTT.

V and J are TRBV30 and TRBJ1-3, with D perhaps TRBD1 (5 bases). CDR1 and CDR2 (germline): GTSNPN, SVGIG (reference sequence). V shed 2 bases and J shed 0 bases, with 14 bases lying between them. This CDR3 comprises 16 residues. CDR3 in amino acids: CAWSRPQANSGNTIYF. In nucleotides, the CDR3 is TGTGCCTGGAGTAGACCACAGGCGAACTCTGGAAACACCATATATTTT.

The chain uses TRBV6-5 and TRBJ2-5; D is perhaps TRBD2 (6 bases). The CDR3 contains 14 residues. V lost 6 bases, J lost 1 base, and 12 bases lay in between. CDR1 is MNHEY, CDR2 SVGAGI, per germline. CDR3 DNA: TGTGCCAGCAGGGCGGGGTCCCTCCAAGAGACCCAGTACTTC. The encoded protein is CASRAGSLQETQYF.

This rearrangement joins TRBV28 to TRBJ1-6; D perhaps matches TRBD1 (5 bases). The CDR3 has 15 residues. The V and J ends lost 6 bases and 6 bases respectively, with 15 bases between them. Per the germline V gene, CDR1 is MDHEN and CDR2 is SYDVKM. The CDR3 protein is CASSDSMGINSPLHF. For the CDR3, the DNA is TGTGCCAGCAGCGACAGCATGGGGATTAATTCACCCCTCCACTTT.

V is TRBV2 and J is TRBJ2-5; TRBD2 is a possible D gene (6 bases). With 6 bases removed from V and 1 base from J, the gap between germline ends came to 15 bases. There are 15 residues in the CDR3. Germline V gives CDR1 SNHLY, CDR2 FYNNEI. Here the CDR3 reads CASRRGLPFQETQYF. Here the CDR3 DNA reads TGTGCCAGCAGGAGGGGACTCCCCTTCCAAGAGACCCAGTACTTC.

This clone was picked up one time. The chain joins TRBV7-8 to TRBJ2-7; a possible D gene is TRBD2 (5 bases). CDR3 size: 13 residues. V was shortened by 0 bases and J by 5 bases, with 8 bases between the two germline ends. Looked up from germline, CDR1 is SGHVS and CDR2 is FQNEAQ. CDR3 sequence (DNA): TGTGCCAGCAGCTTAGCCAGCGGACACGAGCAGTACTTC. Protein: CASSLASGHEQYF.

V gene TRBV30 combines with J gene TRBJ2-2, with a weak D call TRBD2 (6 bases). CDR1 and CDR2 (germline): GTSNPN, SVGIG (reference sequence). CDR3 size: 15 residues. Trimming removed 0 bases from V and 5 bases from J, with 13 bases in between. CDR3 DNA sequence: TGTGCCTGGAGTGTAGGGTACGGAGGGACCGGGGAGCTGTTTTTT. Translation: CAWSVGYGGTGELFF.

The chain is built from TRBV28 and TRBJ1-5; D unclear. Looked up from germline, CDR1 is MDHEN and CDR2 is SYDVKM. The CDR3 runs 12 residues. With 5 bases removed from V and 5 bases from J, the gap between germline ends came to 7 bases. The CDR3 DNA is TGTGCCAGCAGTGTCCTCCATCAGCCCCAGCATTTT. Its translation: CASSVLHQPQHF.